What follows is one T cell receptor beta chain and its context. The CDR3 runs 14 residues. The V segment lost 0 bases and the J segment 5 bases; nucleotides outside the gene matches: 4. The germline gives CDR1 SGHDT, CDR2 YYEEEE. These data come from a study of blood T cell repertoires in COVID-19. Study-level background: Sites across the United States, Italy and Spain contributed samples from acute and convalescent COVID-19. PBMCs, B-cell-depleted T cells, or T cells provided the cDNA or gDNA that made up the material.

Source study methods: Estimated nucleated cell counts came from reference gene primer amplification. Method: immunoSEQ multiplex PCR; TCRdb's copy keeps in-frame clones and lacks some. V and J calls plus clone size are reproduced from that table; the DNA served to infer D and trimming. Seen here are 250,000 to 350,000 clones, about 89% observed once, and the top ten hold around 6%. Material for sequencing was peripheral blood. The rearrangement uses TRBV5-6 and TRBJ2-7; 8 nucleotides align to TRBD1. This clonotype originated in a young man who had recovered from COVID-19. The CDR3 is CASSLGQGANEQYF. CDR3 DNA: TGTGCCAGCAGCTTGGGGCAGGGGGCTAACGAGCAGTACTTC.